The clone carrying this T cell receptor (beta chain) was observed at least ten times. Every sequencing run produced over 190 million TCR-beta sequences, and the sequences from any one run covered 15-18 subjects. TCRdb redid the calling of the 5' RACE reads with MiXCR, one entry per CDR3 protein. The sample shows tens of thousands of distinct CDR3 sequences, approximately 3.9% of them seen only once. This sample is part of a study of neurological immune-mediated disorders. Stored at -80 C, 2 million PBMCs were the source of the unsorted libraries. The CDR3 totals 16 residues. V gave up 3 bases and J gave up 10 bases; unmatched junction bases: 15. Germline V gene data show CDR1 as SGDLS and CDR2 as YYNGEE.

The rearrangement joins TRBV9 to TRBJ2-1; 8 bases align to TRBD2. Source material: PBMCs. The receptor was derived from a man aged 30 to 39 with multiple sclerosis. CDR3 DNA sequence: TGTGCCAGCAGCGCAACTAGCGGAACCATGCATTCAGAGCAGTTCTTC. Its translation is CASSATSGTMHSEQFF.